This T cell receptor (beta chain) originates from a study of human T cells and chemical hapten exposure. TCRdb passed the RACE reads through MiXCR, listing each CDR3 protein once. This sample has about 69,000 distinct CDR3 sequences, with 10% to 13% found just once. In this sample, this clonotype turned up many times. As to time point: patch test 2, 6 weeks after DPC sensitization. Noted treatment: therapeutic diphenylcyclopropenone sensitization with weekly scalp DPC. Total RNA was isolated from unfractionated whole blood. The input for sequencing was whole blood, taken in connection with sensitization to the hapten diphenylcyclopropenone (DPC). This sequence originates from a woman between 45 and 65 years old with alopecia areata. Some clones in this sample may be carry-over from other donors' samples.

Written as DNA, the CDR3 is TGTGCCAGCTTTGCCGGCAATGAGCAGTTCTTC. Encoded protein: CASFAGNEQFF. The rearrangement joins TRBV2 to TRBJ2-1, with D uncertain. Germline-derived CDR1 and CDR2 are SNHLY and FYNNEI. With 8 bases removed from V and 6 bases from J, the gap between germline ends came to 8 bases. CDR3 length: 11 residues.